This is a list of T cell receptor beta chains from one sample in a study of STAT3 mutations in large granular lymphocyte leukemia. The table came from immunoSEQ multiplex PCR; TCRdb's copy has only in-frame clones and leaves some out. Here the sample spans under 35,000 clones, about 80% being singletons. The sequencing input was peripheral blood mononuclear cells. The receptors come from a woman between 50 and 59 years old with T-cell large granular lymphocyte leukemia. Some clones in this sample may be carry-over from other donors' samples. Both conserved end residues are part of each CDR3. The order of the fields is D gene, V gene, clone size, J gene, CDR3 length, CDR3 DNA, CDR3 protein. D genes are given only for firm matches. Clone size appears in some rows only: once, few, many, or a class for an expanded clone.

>NA|TRBV7-8|NA|TRBJ2-7|15
TGTGCCAGCAGCCAGAAAAGAGTTCCCGGCTACGAGCAGTACTTC
CASSQKRVPGYEQYF
>NA|TRBV10-3|once|TRBJ2-7|12
TGTGCCAGCGGACTGCTGTGGTACGAGCAGTACTTC
CASGLLWYEQYF
>TRBD2|TRBV9|NA|TRBJ2-1|15
TGTGCCAGCAGCGATAGCGGGGGGGCCTACAATGAGCAGTTCTTC
CASSDSGGAYNEQFF
>NA|TRBV18|NA|TRBJ1-1|15
TGTGCCAGCTCACCGGGGGAGGGCTTAGTCCCTGAAGCTTTCTTT
CASSPGEGLVPEAFF
>NA|TRBV9|NA|TRBJ1-2|11
TGTGCCAGCAGCGTAGCGAGGCGCTACACCTTC
CASSVARRYTF
>TRBD2|TRBV30|once|TRBJ2-7|15
TGTGCCTGGAGTGCCCTCTCCGGGAGGTCCTACGAGCAGTACTTC
CAWSALSGRSYEQYF
>NA|TRBV5-1|NA|TRBJ2-7|15
TGCGCCAGCAGCTTGGTACCAGACATAACCTACGAGCAGTACTTC
CASSLVPDITYEQYF
>TRBD2|TRBV7-9|NA|TRBJ2-1|15
TGTGCCAGCAGCCTACCGGGACTAGGGCTTGGTGAGCAGTTCTTC
CASSLPGLGLGEQFF
>TRBD1|TRBV7-2|NA|TRBJ2-7|15
TGTGCCAGCAGCGCCACCGGGACAGGGGGCTACGAGCAGTACTTC
CASSATGTGGYEQYF
>NA|TRBV29-1|NA|TRBJ2-3|14
TGCAGCGTTGAAGGAGTACGGAGCACAGATACGCAGTATTTT
CSVEGVRSTDTQYF
>NA|TRBV5-1|NA|TRBJ1-1|12
TGCGCCAGCAGTACAAGGGGCACTGAAGCTTTCTTT
CASSTRGTEAFF
>NA|TRBV28|NA|TRBJ1-2|15
TGTGCCAGCAGTTTAGTTGAACGAGGTGGCTATGGCTACACCTTC
CASSLVERGGYGYTF
>NA|TRBV29-1|NA|TRBJ2-7|12
TGCAGCGCGACCCCAGATTCCTACGAGCAGTACTTC
CSATPDSYEQYF
>TRBD2|TRBV6-6|NA|TRBJ2-1|14
TGTGCCAGCAGTTACCGGACTAGCGAGAATGAGCAGTTCTTC
CASSYRTSENEQFF
>TRBD2|TRBV28|NA|TRBJ2-7|14
TGTGCCAGCAGGGTAGCGGGAGAATCCTACGAGCAGTACTTC
CASRVAGESYEQYF
>NA|TRBV7-9|NA|TRBJ1-1|17
TGTGCCAGCAGCTTAGATGTAAGTGAGTCGAGGAACACTGAAGCTTTCTTT
CASSLDVSESRNTEAFF
>TRBD2|TRBV7-3|few|TRBJ2-1|15
TGTGCCAGCAGCCCTCGGGTAGCGGGAGTCGGGGAGCAGTTCTTC
CASSPRVAGVGEQFF
>TRBD1|TRBV13|NA|TRBJ1-1|14
TGTGCCAGCAGCTTGGGGACAGGGGGCACTGAAGCTTTCTTT
CASSLGTGGTEAFF
>TRBD1|TRBV10-1|once|TRBJ2-6|17
TGCGCCAGCAGCGGACAGGGGGCTTACTCTGGGGCCAACGTCCTGACTTTC
CASSGQGAYSGANVLTF
>TRBD1|TRBV18|NA|TRBJ1-2|13
TGTGCCAGCTCGTCAAAACAGGGGTATGGCTACACCTTC
CASSSKQGYGYTF
>TRBD1|TRBV2|NA|TRBJ1-5|16
TGTGCCAGCAGTCGGAGTCGGGACAGGGGGAATCAGCCCCAGCATTTT
CASSRSRDRGNQPQHF
>NA|TRBV5-6|NA|TRBJ1-1|15
TGTGCCAGCAGCAAAAGACAAAGCTTGAACACTGAAGCTTTCTTT
CASSKRQSLNTEAFF
>TRBD1|TRBV29-1|NA|TRBJ1-2|13
TGCAGCGTAGGACAGGGTTGGATGTACGGCTACACCTTC
CSVGQGWMYGYTF
>TRBD2|TRBV5-6|NA|TRBJ2-7|15
TGTGCCAGCAGCTTGGAACCAGCGGGAGGGCTGGAGCAGTACTTC
CASSLEPAGGLEQYF
>TRBD1|TRBV5-1|NA|TRBJ2-7|14
TGCGCCAGCAGTTCAGGACAGGGGGTTAACGAGCAGTACTTC
CASSSGQGVNEQYF
>NA|TRBV18|NA|TRBJ1-3|14
TGTGCCAGCTCGCCGACCCTCTCTGGAAACACCATATATTTT
CASSPTLSGNTIYF